This T cell receptor (beta chain) was obtained from a study of blood T cell repertoires in COVID-19. On the study more broadly: Some COVID-19 samples were acute and others convalescent; all came from the United States, Italy and Spain. PBMCs, B-cell-depleted T cells, or T cells were the source of the cDNA or gDNA that made up the material.

Methods used by the authors: How many nucleated cells were present was estimated from reference gene primer amplification. The method was immunoSEQ multiplex PCR; TCRdb's version includes in-frame clones alone and lacks a portion of them. V, J and clone size reflect that table, while D and trimming were determined from the DNA. This sample carries around 130,000 clones, under 90% of them seen once, and the ten largest clones take about 4.2%. This CDR3 region has 14 residues. CDR1 SGHNT and CDR2 YENEEA come from the germline V gene. Trimming cost V 5 bases and J 4 bases, with 12 bases left between them.

Sample: peripheral blood. The clonotype comes from a woman in her 70s with acute or convalescent COVID-19. The chain uses TRBV11-3 and TRBJ1-3, with a tentative D call TRBD1 (6 bases). DNA of the CDR3: TGTGCCAGCAGCCCCGCGAGGGGGGGAAACACCATATATTTT. Its protein is CASSPARGGNTIYF.